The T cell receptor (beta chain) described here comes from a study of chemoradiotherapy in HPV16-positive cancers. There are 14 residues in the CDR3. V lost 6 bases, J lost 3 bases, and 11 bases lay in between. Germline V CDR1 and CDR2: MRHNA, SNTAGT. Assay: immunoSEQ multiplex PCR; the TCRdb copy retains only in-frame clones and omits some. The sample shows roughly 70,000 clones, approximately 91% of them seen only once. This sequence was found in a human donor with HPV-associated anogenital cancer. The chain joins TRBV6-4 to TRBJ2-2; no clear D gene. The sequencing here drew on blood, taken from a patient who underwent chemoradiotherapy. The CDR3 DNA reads TGTGCCAGCAGCCTAGAAGAGGACACCGGGGAGCTGTTTTTT. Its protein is CASSLEEDTGELFF.